The clone carrying this TCR beta chain showed up many times. The antigen is undetermined. These data originate in a study of HIV-infected children after antiretroviral therapy interruption. Study-level background: Children were on planned treatment interruption or continuous treatment. Continuous-treatment samples came from weeks 0, 48 and 150. Points from the study as a whole: After treatment interruption started, naive CD4+ CDR3 overlap across time points dropped.

Unique molecular identifiers were included in an RNA-based 3' RACE TCR library. TCRdb reprocessed the 3' RACE reads with MiXCR, giving one entry per CDR3 protein. The top ten clones hold 5% to 6% of a sample with some 15,000 distinct CDR3 sequences, roughly 3.5% of them seen once. Treatment in this sample: PENTA 11 planned treatment interruption arm or continuous ART arm. Trimming removed 2 bases from V and 6 bases from J, with 16 bases in between. Germline V gene data show CDR1 as MNHEY and CDR2 as SVGAGI. This CDR3 contains 15 residues. The sample in question was CD45RA+ CD4+ T cells from PBMCs, obtained from a donor given antiretroviral therapy, either interrupted or continuous. Subset given: naive CD4+ CD45RA+ CD45RO- T cells. The TCR originated in a child aged 2-17 years with HIV. The V and J genes are TRBV6-5 and TRBJ1-1, with D perhaps TRBD1 (5 bases). CDR3 nucleotide sequence: TGTGCCAGCAGTTACCCGACATCTGGGACGGCTGAAGCTTTCTTT. It translates to CASSYPTSGTAEAFF.